A selection of T cell receptor beta chains follows, all from one sample in a study of T cells in Graves' hyperthyroidism and ophthalmopathy. TCRdb fed the multiplex PCR reads into MiXCR, producing one record per CDR3 protein. The sample yields about 540,000 distinct CDR3 sequences, 40% to 55% seen once. Sample: peripheral blood or thyroid tissue (not recorded which). The receptors come from a woman under 30 with Graves' hyperthyroidism. Both conserved end residues are part of each CDR3. D genes are given only for firm matches. Expanded clones are given a class, and other clones once, few, many or no size at all.

clone size: NA; J gene: TRBJ1-1; D gene: NA; V gene: TRBV12-3/TRBV12-4; CDR3 DNA: TGTGCCAGCAGCTTAGGCGGGGGGAAGACTGAAGCTTTCTTT; CDR3 protein: CASSLGGGKTEAFF
clone size: NA; J gene: TRBJ2-7; D gene: NA; V gene: TRBV2; CDR3 DNA: TGTGCCAGCAGTTCCGAGGGTACCTACGAGCAGTACTTC; CDR3 protein: CASSSEGTYEQYF
clone size: few; J gene: TRBJ1-1; D gene: NA; V gene: TRBV5-5; CDR3 DNA: TGTGCCAGCAGCTTATTGATCTCGAGCACTGAAGCTTTCTTT; CDR3 protein: CASSLLISSTEAFF
clone size: NA; J gene: TRBJ2-7; D gene: TRBD1; V gene: TRBV4-1; CDR3 DNA: TGCGCCAGCAGCCTGGGGACAGGGAACTTCGAGCAGTACTTC; CDR3 protein: CASSLGTGNFEQYF
clone size: few; J gene: TRBJ1-5; D gene: NA; V gene: TRBV20-1; CDR3 DNA: TGCAGTGCTAAAACGATTGGGGGTAGCAATCAGCCCCAGCATTTT; CDR3 protein: CSAKTIGGSNQPQHF
clone size: few; J gene: TRBJ2-2; D gene: NA; V gene: TRBV4-3; CDR3 DNA: TGCGCCAGCAGCCAAGGTGTACTTTACACCGGGGAGCTGTTTTTT; CDR3 protein: CASSQGVLYTGELFF
clone size: few; J gene: TRBJ2-7; D gene: TRBD1; V gene: TRBV3-1; CDR3 DNA: TGTGCCAGCAGCCAAAGACAGGGTTTCGAGCAGTACTTC; CDR3 protein: CASSQRQGFEQYF
clone size: many; J gene: TRBJ2-7; D gene: TRBD2; V gene: TRBV11-3; CDR3 DNA: TGTGCCAGCAGCCGGGGGGTGGCCTCCTACGAGCAGTACTTC; CDR3 protein: CASSRGVASYEQYF
clone size: NA; J gene: TRBJ2-7; D gene: NA; V gene: TRBV7-6; CDR3 DNA: TGTGCCAGCACCCTGGTCCCCTACGAGCAGTACTTC; CDR3 protein: CASTLVPYEQYF
clone size: many; J gene: TRBJ2-6; D gene: TRBD1; V gene: TRBV24-1; CDR3 DNA: TGTGCCAGTGGGGACAGCAGCTCTGGGGCCAACGTCCTGACTTTC; CDR3 protein: CASGDSSSGANVLTF
clone size: NA; J gene: TRBJ2-7; D gene: TRBD1; V gene: TRBV7-9; CDR3 DNA: TGTGCCAGCAGCGTAGTCCCAACCGGGACAGGTACCTACGAGCAGTACTTC; CDR3 protein: CASSVVPTGTGTYEQYF
clone size: NA; J gene: TRBJ2-7; D gene: TRBD2; V gene: TRBV7-3; CDR3 DNA: TGTGCCAGCACTGGACTAGCGGGAGAGGAGCAGTACTTC; CDR3 protein: CASTGLAGEEQYF
clone size: NA; J gene: TRBJ2-7; D gene: NA; V gene: TRBV6-2/TRBV6-3; CDR3 DNA: TGTGCCAGCAGTTACTCGGGTTTGGCTTTCGACGAGCAGTACTTC; CDR3 protein: CASSYSGLAFDEQYF
clone size: NA; J gene: TRBJ2-7; D gene: NA; V gene: TRBV10-3; CDR3 DNA: TGTGCCATCAGTAGCGTAGGGGGGGAGGTCTACGAGCAGTACTTC; CDR3 protein: CAISSVGGEVYEQYF
clone size: many; J gene: TRBJ1-1; D gene: TRBD1; V gene: TRBV15; CDR3 DNA: TGTGCCACCAGCAATCCCCCCGGGATGAGGGGGCGTTCTGAAGCTTTCTTT; CDR3 protein: CATSNPPGMRGRSEAFF
clone size: NA; J gene: TRBJ2-7; D gene: NA; V gene: TRBV2; CDR3 DNA: TGTGCCAGCAGTCCTCAATATCAGCCCCAGCAGTACTTC; CDR3 protein: CASSPQYQPQQYF
clone size: few; J gene: TRBJ1-1; D gene: NA; V gene: TRBV18; CDR3 DNA: TGTGCCAGCTCACCAGGGACACCAGGTAACACTGAAGCTTTCTTT; CDR3 protein: CASSPGTPGNTEAFF
clone size: many; J gene: TRBJ1-3; D gene: NA; V gene: TRBV20-1; CDR3 DNA: TGCAGTGCGATGCGGACAGCAGGAAACACCATATATTTT; CDR3 protein: CSAMRTAGNTIYF
clone size: NA; J gene: TRBJ2-5; D gene: TRBD2; V gene: TRBV7-3; CDR3 DNA: TGTGCCAGCAGCTTAAAGACTAGCGGGAGGGCCTCAGATGCGCAGTACTTC; CDR3 protein: CASSLKTSGRASDAQYF
clone size: NA; J gene: TRBJ2-2; D gene: NA; V gene: TRBV5-5; CDR3 DNA: TGCGCCAGCTTCGGAGCGGCGCGGGTAACCGGGGAGCTGTTTTTT; CDR3 protein: CASFGAARVTGELFF
clone size: NA; J gene: TRBJ2-5; D gene: TRBD2; V gene: TRBV12-3/TRBV12-4; CDR3 DNA: TGTGCCACCCAACGGGACAGCAGTTTGGGACTAGCGGAGGGGGAGACCCAGTACTTC; CDR3 protein: CATQRDSSLGLAEGETQYF
clone size: NA; J gene: TRBJ2-7; D gene: TRBD2; V gene: TRBV10-1; CDR3 DNA: TGTGCCATCAGTGACTATAGCGGGTTGGGGCGCTACGAGCAGTACTTC; CDR3 protein: CAISDYSGLGRYEQYF
clone size: NA; J gene: TRBJ2-7; D gene: TRBD2; V gene: TRBV9; CDR3 DNA: TGTGCCAGCAGCGTACCCGGGACTAGCGGTGCGGGCTCCTACGAGCAGTACTTC; CDR3 protein: CASSVPGTSGAGSYEQYF
clone size: many; J gene: TRBJ2-7; D gene: NA; V gene: TRBV6-5; CDR3 DNA: TGTGCCAGCACCCCGGACGGCTACGAGCAGTACTTC; CDR3 protein: CASTPDGYEQYF
clone size: many; J gene: TRBJ2-5; D gene: TRBD2; V gene: TRBV15; CDR3 DNA: TGTGCCACCAGCGCCATTGGGACGGGAGGCGAGACCCAGTACTTC; CDR3 protein: CATSAIGTGGETQYF
clone size: NA; J gene: TRBJ1-2; D gene: NA; V gene: TRBV7-2; CDR3 DNA: TGCGCCAGCAGCTCAGGGACTAGCGGGGGCTACACCTTC; CDR3 protein: CASSSGTSGGYTF
clone size: NA; J gene: TRBJ2-5; D gene: NA; V gene: TRBV2; CDR3 DNA: TGTGCCAATCAACTCGCGGAGACCCAGTACTTC; CDR3 protein: CANQLAETQYF
clone size: NA; J gene: TRBJ1-5; D gene: NA; V gene: TRBV29-1; CDR3 DNA: TGCAGCAGAATACAGGGAGGCAATCAGCCCCAGCATTTT; CDR3 protein: CSRIQGGNQPQHF
clone size: NA; J gene: TRBJ1-5; D gene: NA; V gene: TRBV7-2; CDR3 DNA: TGTGCCAGCAGCTTTGTTCTGGCCGAGCATTTT; CDR3 protein: CASSFVLAEHF
clone size: many; J gene: TRBJ2-6; D gene: NA; V gene: TRBV14; CDR3 DNA: TGTGCCAGCAGCCAAGCCCCGGGGGCCAACGTCCTGACTTTC; CDR3 protein: CASSQAPGANVLTF
clone size: NA; J gene: TRBJ2-1; D gene: NA; V gene: TRBV7-3; CDR3 DNA: TGTGCCAGCAGCTTAACGTATAGGGATGAGCAGTTCTTC; CDR3 protein: CASSLTYRDEQFF
clone size: once; J gene: TRBJ2-3; D gene: TRBD2; V gene: TRBV2; CDR3 DNA: TGTGCCAGCAAGGAGGGAGCGGGGACAGATACGCAGTATTTT; CDR3 protein: CASKEGAGTDTQYF